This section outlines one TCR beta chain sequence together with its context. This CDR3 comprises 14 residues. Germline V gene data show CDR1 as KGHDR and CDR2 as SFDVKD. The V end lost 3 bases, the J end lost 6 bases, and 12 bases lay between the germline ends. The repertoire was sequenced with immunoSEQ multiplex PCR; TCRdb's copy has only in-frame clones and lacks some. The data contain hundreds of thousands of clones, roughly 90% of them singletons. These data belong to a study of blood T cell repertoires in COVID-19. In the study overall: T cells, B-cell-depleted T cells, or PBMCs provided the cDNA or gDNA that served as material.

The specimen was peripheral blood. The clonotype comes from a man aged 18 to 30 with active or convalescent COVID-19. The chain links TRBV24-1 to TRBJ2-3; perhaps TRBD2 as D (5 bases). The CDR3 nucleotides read TGTGCCACCAGTGATGGAGGACTTGACGATACGCAGTATTTT. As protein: CATSDGGLDDTQYF.